This section outlines one TCR beta chain sequence together with its context. The antigen is undetermined. This record comes from a study of type 1 regulatory T cells. Notes on the study in general: Compared with non-type 1 regulatory T cells, type 1 regulatory T cells showed a more restricted TCR repertoire.

The CDR3 runs to 16 residues. CDR1 is MNHNY, CDR2 SVGAGI, per germline (reference sequence). Trimming left V 4 bases short and J 2 bases short, with 15 bases between. Via MiXCR, TCRdb re-called the reads, giving one row per CDR3 protein. The sample has under 85,000 distinct CDR3 sequences; approximately 50% are singletons. The sequence was obtained from a human donor in good health. The V and J genes are TRBV6-6 and TRBJ2-1, with D unresolved. The sequenced sample consisted of cultured non-Tr1 T cells, either the whole culture or a sorted T cell fraction (not recorded which). CDR3 in amino acids: CASSFDIFGTYNEQFF. CDR3 DNA: TGTGCCAGCAGTTTCGACATATTCGGCACCTACAATGAGCAGTTCTTC.